This T cell receptor beta chain was identified in a study of T cells in tumors after PD-1 blockade (dated by TCRdb to between 2018 and 2020). In terms of the full investigation: Exclusion criteria were prior checkpoint blockade, use of systemic immunosuppressants, or recent radiotherapy or other anti-cancer therapy within 4 weeks. Tumor samples averaged roughly 24,000 TCR templates (range about 550-99,264) and some 6,000 unique clonotypes, around 20-fold deeper than single-cell TCR sequencing. Treatment consisted of either cemiplimab 350 mg every 2 weeks or pembrolizumab 200 mg every 3 weeks. While on anti-PD-1 treatment, some of the patients also continued taking daily vismodegib 150 mg. Paired single-cell RNA and TCR sequencing was done in the study on site-matched tumors from patients with BCC or SCC, both before and after anti-PD-1 therapy. Clinical response was assessed using RECIST version 1.1.

Deep TCRbeta sequencing was performed with the immunoSEQ platform. The study's own analysis went as follows. For further analysis, only productive rearrangements were exported from the immunoSEQ Analyzer. A two-sided binomial test at Bonferroni-corrected P below 0.01 was used to call clones with significant expansion or contraction between timepoints. T cell phenotypes were assigned to bulk TCRbeta clonotypes by matching to single-cell RNA+TCR-seq clones sharing the same TCRbeta sequence. Clone enrichment in tumor was calculated as tumor frequency divided by PBMC frequency from bulk TCR sequencing. TCRs were grouped by GLIPH into specificity groups, defined as clusters of distinct TCRs likely recognizing common antigens via shared CDR3 motifs. In its TCRdb copy, this immuneACCESS table keeps in-frame sequences only and misses some clones. Where compared with another copy, unresolved V genes explain less than half of these, and the others have no known cause. V, J and clone size are taken as reported in that table, and D and trimming were inferred from the DNA itself. The sample table holds 7,000 to 9,500 clones, of which nearly 70% were seen once. The ten largest clones represent 8.9% of the sample.

Unmatched junction bases come to 8, with V trimmed by 5 bases and J by 6 bases. Its CDR3 holds 14 amino acids, cysteine through phenylalanine. The kept DNA is CDR3 alone, 42 bases in frame from the first base. Based on the germline V gene, the CDR1 and CDR2 sequences are SGHTA and FQGNSA. General conclusions and limits of the study: The source of novel T cell clones was not identified, and lymphoid organs or rare unexpanded clones within the tumor or the tumor periphery could be included among the possible sources. Clonal replacement was observed only between pre- and post-treatment samples and not between two pre-treatment samples, a pattern that was regarded as arguing against biopsy timing or location artifacts. About two fifths of TCR clonotypes from the tumor were detected in blood, and certain novel exhausted tumor clones were present in blood collected before treatment, which suggests recruitment from the periphery. Exhausted CD8+ clones expanded after therapy were found to be mostly novel clonotypes undetected pre-treatment, suggesting clonal replacement rather than reinvigoration of pre-existing clones.

The sample's time point label is to be understood as: after anti-PD-1 therapy. The tumor biopsies were site-matched, meaning the biopsies were taken from the same primary tumor before and after PD-1 blockade. For bulk TCRbeta sequencing, genomic DNA was extracted from tumor biopsies or peripheral blood, and input amounts ranged from roughly 550 ng to 6,004 ng. To increase sensitivity for rare clonotypes compared with single-cell TCR sequencing, remaining biopsy material was subjected to bulk TCRbeta sequencing. Every patient was a poor candidate for surgical resection and had histologically proven advanced or metastatic basal or squamous cell carcinoma. The basal cell carcinoma cohort comprised more than 10 patients, of whom seven or eight had bulk tumor TCR sequencing. Fresh biopsies came from the site of the primary tumor, and part of the tissue was kept in RNAlater for exome and bulk TCR sequencing.

The sample holds a few counts of this clone. There is no known antigen for this receptor. One base away there is no much larger clone; base qualities are not given. The TCR was taken from a human donor with basal cell carcinoma. The material sequenced was tumor tissue, taken after anti-PD-1 treatment. In this chain, TRBV7-2 is recombined with TRBJ1-2, with 8 bases aligning to TRBD1. The CDR3 protein is CASSQGTGRDGYTF. The DNA is TGTGCCAGCAGCCAGGGGACAGGAAGGGATGGCTACACCTTC.